The 12 T cell receptor beta chains below were found in one sample sequenced in a study of lymphopenia after photon versus proton radiotherapy. The repertoire was sequenced with immunoSEQ multiplex PCR; TCRdb's copy has only in-frame clones and lacks some. Here the sample spans more than 80,000 clones, around four fifths being singletons. The sample was peripheral blood, taken from a patient treated with proton-based radiotherapy. All receptors derive from a man in his sixties with pancreatic cancer.

This chain uses TRBV7-6 with TRBJ2-3; D possibly corresponds to TRBD1 (5 bases). Looked up from germline, CDR1 is SGHVS and CDR2 is FNYEAQ. The CDR3 covers 13 residues. V was trimmed by 5 bases and J by 5 bases, leaving 11 bases between them. CDR3 sequence: CASSQGAIDTQYF. The CDR3 nucleotides are TGTGCCAGCAGCCAGGGCGCGATAGATACGCAGTATTTT. Using reference TRBV7-6 and TRBJ2-3 for the parts outside the CDR3, the full variable domain is GAGVSQSPRYKVTKRGQDVALRCDPISGHVSLYWYRQALGQGPEFLTYFNYEAQQDKSGLPNDRFSAERPEGSISTLTIQRTEQRDSAMYRCASSQGAIDTQYFGPGTRLTVL.

For the CDR3, the DNA is TGTGCCAGCAGCAGGGTCTCTGGAAACACCATATATTTT. Residues: CASSRVSGNTIYF. The chain uses TRBV4-2 and TRBJ1-3, with D uncertain. With 5 bases removed from V and 0 bases from J, the gap between germline ends came to 5 bases. CDR1 LGHNA and CDR2 YNFKEQ come from the germline V gene. The CDR3 consists of 13 residues.

The chain employs TRBV6-5 and TRBJ2-7, with D possibly being TRBD1 (5 bases). The germline CDR1 and CDR2 sequences are MNHEY and SVGAGI. V was clipped by 5 bases and J by 1 base, with 12 bases between them. The CDR3 runs 14 residues. CDR3 sequence (DNA): TGTGCCAGCAGTCTAACAGGTATTTCCTACGAGCAGTACTTC. Its protein product is CASSLTGISYEQYF.

The chain joins TRBV7-4 to TRBJ2-7, with 8 bases aligning to TRBD2. Trimming cost V 1 base and J 0 bases; bases outside gene matches: 5. The CDR3 consists of 16 residues. The germline gives CDR1 SGHVT, CDR2 SQSDAQ. CDR3 sequence (DNA): TGTGCCAGCAGCTTAGAAATAGCGGGAAGCTCCTACGAGCAGTACTTC. Protein sequence: CASSLEIAGSSYEQYF. Full variable domain (remainder filled in from reference TRBV7-4 and TRBJ2-7): GAGVSQSPRYKVAKRGRDVALRCDSISGHVTLYWYRQTLGQGSEVLTYSQSDAQRDKSGRPSGRFSAERPERSVSTLKIQRTEQGDSAVYLCASSLEIAGSSYEQYFGPGTRLTVT.

The V call is TRBV5-5, the J call TRBJ1-3; no definite D call. Germline V gives CDR1 SGHKS, CDR2 YYEKEE (reference sequence). The CDR3 is made up of 15 amino acids. V was shortened by 0 bases and J by 0 bases, with 7 bases between the two germline ends. CDR3 bases: TGTGCCAGCAGCTTGGTACCAGGCTCTGGAAACACCATATATTTT. It is translated as CASSLVPGSGNTIYF. Drawing the rest from reference TRBV5-5 and TRBJ1-3, the complete variable domain is DAGVTQSPTHLIKTRGQQVTLRCSPISGHKSVSWYQQVLGQGPQFIFQYYEKEERGRGNFPDRFSARQFPNYSSELNVNALLLGDSALYLCASSLVPGSGNTIYFGEGSWLTVV.

The DNA of the CDR3 is TGTGCCAGCAGGCCGGGACAGGGGGCCTACGAGCAGTACTTC. This codes for CASRPGQGAYEQYF. V is TRBV11-3 and J is TRBJ2-7; 11 bases agree with TRBD1. This CDR3 spans 14 amino acids. The junction had 3 bases not matched to a gene; V was cut back by 6 bases and J by 2 bases. Per the germline V gene, CDR1 is SGHNT and CDR2 is YENEEA.

The gene calls are TRBV30 and TRBJ2-1; the D is unclear. This CDR3 contains 15 residues. The germline V gene has CDR1 GTSNPN and CDR2 SVGIG (reference sequence). Trimming removed 5 bases from V and 0 bases from J, with 14 bases in between. The CDR3 bases are TGTGCCTGGTCAGACCTAAGGAGCTCCTACAATGAGCAGTTCTTC. Protein sequence: CAWSDLRSSYNEQFF.

This chain joins TRBV28 and TRBJ2-1; maybe TRBD1 (6 bases). The CDR3 is made up of 15 amino acids. Germline V gives CDR1 MDHEN, CDR2 SYDVKM. Between the trimmed V and J ends, which lost 4 bases and 6 bases, there was a span of 16 bases. The CDR3 coding sequence is TGTGCCAGCAGTTCAACCCTCCAGGGGCGCAATGAGCAGTTCTTC. Amino acids: CASSSTLQGRNEQFF.

This clone was counted only a few times. The CDR3 coding sequence is TGTGCCAGCAGTCAGGACACAGGGGGCTTTCAGCCCCAGCATTTT. This gives the protein CASSQDTGGFQPQHF. The chain employs TRBV6-1 and TRBJ1-5; TRBD1 aligns across 9 bases. Losses at the gene ends were 5 bases for V and 6 bases for J; bases not matched to a gene: 8. This CDR3 spans 15 amino acids. CDR1 is MNHNS and CDR2 is SASEGT in the germline V gene.

V is TRBV4-2 and J is TRBJ2-7; 12 nucleotides line up with TRBD2. The CDR3 loop spans 15 amino acids. Germline lookup yields CDR1 LGHNA and CDR2 YNFKEQ. The V segment lost 4 bases and the J segment 13 bases; nucleotides outside the gene matches: 14. The CDR3 bases are TGTGCCAGCAGCCGGGAGACTAGCGGGAGATCCCTCCTTTACTTC. Amino acids: CASSRETSGRSLLYF.

The V and J genes are TRBV30 and TRBJ2-1; D is uncertain. The CDR3 sequence is 13 residues long. Germline CDR1 reads GTSNPN; CDR2 reads SVGIG (reference sequence). The germline V and J ends were trimmed by 2 bases and 10 bases, with 15 bases remaining between them. The DNA for the CDR3 is TGTGCCTGGAGTAGAGTGGCGGCACGGGAGCAGTTCTTC. Amino acids: CAWSRVAAREQFF.

J is TRBJ2-4 and V is TRBV27; D is perhaps TRBD1 (5 bases). Germline-derived CDR1 and CDR2 are MNHEY and SMNVEV (reference sequence). V lost 6 bases and J 1 base, leaving 13 bases between the germline ends. The CDR3 is 15 residues long. In nucleotides, the CDR3 is TGTGCCAGCAGGGAACAAGGGGCGGCCAAAAACATTCAGTACTTC. Protein sequence: CASREQGAAKNIQYF.